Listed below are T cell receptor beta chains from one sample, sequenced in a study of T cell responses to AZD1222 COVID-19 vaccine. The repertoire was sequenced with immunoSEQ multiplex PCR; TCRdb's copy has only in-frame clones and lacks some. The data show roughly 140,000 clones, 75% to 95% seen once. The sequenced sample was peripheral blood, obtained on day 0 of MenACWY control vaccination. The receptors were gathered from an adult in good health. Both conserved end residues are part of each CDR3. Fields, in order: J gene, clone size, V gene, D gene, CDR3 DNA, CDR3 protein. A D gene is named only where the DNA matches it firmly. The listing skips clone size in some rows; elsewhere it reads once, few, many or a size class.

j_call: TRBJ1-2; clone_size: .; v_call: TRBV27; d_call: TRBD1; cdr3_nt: TGTGCCAGCAGTTACCGACAGGGGAACTATGGCTACACCTTC; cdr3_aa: CASSYRQGNYGYTF
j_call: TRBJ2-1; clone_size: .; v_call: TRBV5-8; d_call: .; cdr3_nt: TGTGCCAGCAGAGGGACCCTGAGCTCCTACAATGAGCAGTTCTTC; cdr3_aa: CASRGTLSSYNEQFF
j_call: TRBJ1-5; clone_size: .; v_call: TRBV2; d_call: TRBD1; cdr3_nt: TGTGCCAGCAGTGGGGACAGGGTGAATCAGCCCCAGCATTTT; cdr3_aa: CASSGDRVNQPQHF
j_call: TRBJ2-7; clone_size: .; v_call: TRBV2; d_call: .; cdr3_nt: TGTGCCAGCAGAGAGACTAGTTCCGGCTCCTACGAGCAGTACTTC; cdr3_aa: CASRETSSGSYEQYF
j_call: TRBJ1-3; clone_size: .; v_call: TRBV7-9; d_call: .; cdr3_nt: TGTGCCAGCAGCTTAGGAACAGCCTCTGGAAACACCATATATTTT; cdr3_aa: CASSLGTASGNTIYF
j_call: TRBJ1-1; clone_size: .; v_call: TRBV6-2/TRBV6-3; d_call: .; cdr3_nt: TGTGCCAGCAGCCTGCGTCGGGGCGTCCCGGGAGCTTTCTTT; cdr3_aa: CASSLRRGVPGAFF
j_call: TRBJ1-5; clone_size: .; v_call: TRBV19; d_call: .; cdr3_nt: TGTGCCAGTAGTATAGACCCGTATAGCAATCAGCCCCAGCATTTT; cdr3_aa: CASSIDPYSNQPQHF
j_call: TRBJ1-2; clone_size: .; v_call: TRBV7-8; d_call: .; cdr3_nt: TGTGCCAGCAGCTTACAGGAGGGTAACTATGGCTACACCTTC; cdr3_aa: CASSLQEGNYGYTF
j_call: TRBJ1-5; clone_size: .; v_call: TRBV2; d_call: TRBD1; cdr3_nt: TGTGCCAGCACTCAGGACAGGTCGAGTCGAAATCAGCCCCAGCATTTT; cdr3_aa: CASTQDRSSRNQPQHF
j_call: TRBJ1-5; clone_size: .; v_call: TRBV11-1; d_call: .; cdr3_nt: TGTGCCAGCAGCCCCGGGGGGGATCAGCCCCAGCATTTT; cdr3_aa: CASSPGGDQPQHF
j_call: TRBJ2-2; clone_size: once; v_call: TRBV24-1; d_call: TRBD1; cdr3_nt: TGTGCCACCAGTGAGGACAGGGCCCCGAACACCGGGGAGCTGTTTTTT; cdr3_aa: CATSEDRAPNTGELFF
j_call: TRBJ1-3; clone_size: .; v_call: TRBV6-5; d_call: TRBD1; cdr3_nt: TGTGCCAGCGGAGGGACAGGGGGAAACACCATATATTTT; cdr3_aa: CASGGTGGNTIYF
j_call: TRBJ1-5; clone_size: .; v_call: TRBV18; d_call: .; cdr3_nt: TGTGCCAGCTCCCTTGGACAGACTAATCAGCCCCAGCATTTT; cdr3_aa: CASSLGQTNQPQHF
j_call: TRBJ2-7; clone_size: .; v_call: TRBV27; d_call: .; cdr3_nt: TGTGCCAGCAGTTTACGCCAGAGGGGAAACGAGCAGTACTTC; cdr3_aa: CASSLRQRGNEQYF
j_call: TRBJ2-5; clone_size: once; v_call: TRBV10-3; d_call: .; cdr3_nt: TGTGCCACGGCGACAGGAGAGACCCAGTACTTC; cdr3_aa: CATATGETQYF
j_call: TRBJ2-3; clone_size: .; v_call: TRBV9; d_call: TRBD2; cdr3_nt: TGTGCCAGCAGCTTAGGGGGAGGGGGACTAGCGGAAAATACGCAGTATTTT; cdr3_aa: CASSLGGGGLAENTQYF
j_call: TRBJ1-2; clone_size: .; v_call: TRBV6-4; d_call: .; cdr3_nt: TGTGCCAGCAGTGAGACGGGAGTTGGAGGCTACACCTTC; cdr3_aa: CASSETGVGGYTF
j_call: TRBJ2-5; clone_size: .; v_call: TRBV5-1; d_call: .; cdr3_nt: TGCGCCAGCAGCTTGGGGACTGGGAGGCACCACCAAGAGACCCAGTACTTC; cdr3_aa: CASSLGTGRHHQETQYF
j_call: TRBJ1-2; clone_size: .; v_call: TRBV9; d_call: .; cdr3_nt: TGTGCCAGCAGCCCGCCCCCGGGACAAAAATTTGGCTACACCTTC; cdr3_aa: CASSPPPGQKFGYTF
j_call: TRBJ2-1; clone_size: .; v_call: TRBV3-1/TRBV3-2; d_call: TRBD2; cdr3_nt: TGTGCCAGCAGCCCGACTAGCGGGGGGGCTTATGAGCAGTTCTTC; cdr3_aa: CASSPTSGGAYEQFF
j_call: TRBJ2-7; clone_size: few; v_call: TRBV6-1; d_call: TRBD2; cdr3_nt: TGTGCCAGCAGTGATAGGGCTAGCGGGGCCTACGAGCAGTACTTC; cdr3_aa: CASSDRASGAYEQYF
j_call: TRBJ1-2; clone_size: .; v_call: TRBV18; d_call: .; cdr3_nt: TGTGCCAGCTCACCTACAGGGAGTGGACTTAACTATGGCTACACCTTC; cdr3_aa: CASSPTGSGLNYGYTF
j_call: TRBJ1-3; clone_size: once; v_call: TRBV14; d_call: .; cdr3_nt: TGTGCCAGCAGCCGGCCGGGTCAGGCTGGAAACACCATATATTTT; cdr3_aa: CASSRPGQAGNTIYF
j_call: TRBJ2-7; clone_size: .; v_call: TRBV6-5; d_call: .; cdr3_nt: TGTGCCAGCAGAGCCAGGGGTAGGACCTACGAGCAGTACTTC; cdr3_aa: CASRARGRTYEQYF
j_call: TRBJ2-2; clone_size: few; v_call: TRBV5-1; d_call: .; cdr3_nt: TGCGCCAGCAGCCTGGAGGGTTTCTATAACACCGGGGAGCTGTTTTTT; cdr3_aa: CASSLEGFYNTGELFF
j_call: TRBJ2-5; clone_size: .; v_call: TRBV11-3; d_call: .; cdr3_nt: TGTGCCAGCAGCTCAGAAGAGACCCAGTACTTC; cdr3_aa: CASSSEETQYF
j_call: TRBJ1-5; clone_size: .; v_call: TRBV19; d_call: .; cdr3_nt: TGTGCCAGTAGTATAGGGACGGATTATAGCAATCAGCCCCAGCATTTT; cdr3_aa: CASSIGTDYSNQPQHF
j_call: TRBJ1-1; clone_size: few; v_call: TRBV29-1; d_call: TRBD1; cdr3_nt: TGCAGCGTGGGACAGGGCCACTTGTGGGCTTTCTTT; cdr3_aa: CSVGQGHLWAFF
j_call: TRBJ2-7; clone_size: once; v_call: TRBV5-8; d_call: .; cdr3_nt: TGTGCCAGCAGCTTGTTTGTTGCGGAGCCCAACGAGCAGTACTTC; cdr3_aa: CASSLFVAEPNEQYF
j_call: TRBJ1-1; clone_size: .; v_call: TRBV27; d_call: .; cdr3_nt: TGTGCCTCCCAAGACGGGTTGGCGGCTTTCTTT; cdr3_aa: CASQDGLAAFF
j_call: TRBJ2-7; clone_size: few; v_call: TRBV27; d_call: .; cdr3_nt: TGTGCCAGCAGTCTGGACGGGATATACGAGCAGTACTTC; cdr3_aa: CASSLDGIYEQYF
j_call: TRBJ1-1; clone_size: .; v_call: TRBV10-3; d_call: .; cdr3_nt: TGTGCCATCTGGGGTGGGGGAGCGTACACTGAAGCTTTCTTT; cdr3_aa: CAIWGGGAYTEAFF
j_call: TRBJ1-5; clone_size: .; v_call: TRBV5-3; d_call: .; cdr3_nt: TGTGCCAGAAGCTTGTTCCCACAGGGACGGCGTCAGCCCCAGCATTTT; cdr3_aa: CARSLFPQGRRQPQHF
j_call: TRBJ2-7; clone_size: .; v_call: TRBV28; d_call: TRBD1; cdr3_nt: TGTGCCAGCAGTTTTCGGGGAACCGGGACAGCTGGCGAGCAGTACTTC; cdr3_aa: CASSFRGTGTAGEQYF
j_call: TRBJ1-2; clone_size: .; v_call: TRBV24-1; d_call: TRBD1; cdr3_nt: TGTGCCACCAGTGATCCCGGGACAGGGGGCTTTGGCTACACCTTC; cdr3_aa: CATSDPGTGGFGYTF
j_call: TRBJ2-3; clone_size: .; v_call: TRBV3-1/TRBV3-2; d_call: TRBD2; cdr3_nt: TGTGCCAGCAGCCTTGTCTATCGGGGGGGCAGCACAGATACGCAGTATTTT; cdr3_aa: CASSLVYRGGSTDTQYF
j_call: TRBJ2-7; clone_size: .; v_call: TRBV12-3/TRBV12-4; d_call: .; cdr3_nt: TGTGCCAGCAGCCCTGGACTCCCTGAGCAGTACTTC; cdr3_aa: CASSPGLPEQYF
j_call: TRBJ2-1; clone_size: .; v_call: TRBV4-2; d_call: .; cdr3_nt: TGTGCCAGCAGCTTGGACGCTAGCTCCTACAATGAGCAGTTCTTC; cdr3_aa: CASSLDASSYNEQFF
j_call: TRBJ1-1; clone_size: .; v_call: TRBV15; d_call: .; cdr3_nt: TGTGCCACCAGCCCCCTGAACACTGAAGCTTTCTTT; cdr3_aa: CATSPLNTEAFF
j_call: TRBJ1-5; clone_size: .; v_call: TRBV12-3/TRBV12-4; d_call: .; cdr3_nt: TGTGCCAGCATGAAGGGCTTAGGTCAGCCCCAGCATTTT; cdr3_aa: CASMKGLGQPQHF
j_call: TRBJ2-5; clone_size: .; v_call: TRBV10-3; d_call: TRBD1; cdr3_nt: TGTGCCATCAGTCAAGCCCCGGGACAGGAGACCCAGTACTTC; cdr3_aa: CAISQAPGQETQYF
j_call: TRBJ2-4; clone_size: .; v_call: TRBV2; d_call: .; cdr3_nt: TGTGCCAGCAGTGGGGGCCTCTTTCCAGCCAAAAACATTCAGTACTTC; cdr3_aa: CASSGGLFPAKNIQYF
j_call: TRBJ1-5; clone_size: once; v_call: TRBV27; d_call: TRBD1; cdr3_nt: TGTGCCAGCAGCCAAAAATTCACAGGGGGCCATCAGCCCCAGCATTTT; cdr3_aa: CASSQKFTGGHQPQHF
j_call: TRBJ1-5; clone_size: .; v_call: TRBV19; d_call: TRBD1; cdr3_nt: TGTGCCAGTAGTCCGTATCGGACAGGGCAGCAGCCCCAGCATTTT; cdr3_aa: CASSPYRTGQQPQHF
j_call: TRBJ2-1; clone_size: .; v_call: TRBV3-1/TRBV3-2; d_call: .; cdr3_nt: TGTGCCAGCAGCCAAACTAGCAACTACAATGAGCAGTTCTTC; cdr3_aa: CASSQTSNYNEQFF